This note documents a single T cell receptor beta chain sequence. This sample was included in a study of control samples from healthy donors and cancer patients. TCRdb's copy holds only in-frame clones and misses some; the assay was immunoSEQ multiplex PCR. Here the sample spans about 70,000 clones, roughly 93% being singletons. The junction had 4 bases not matched to a gene; V was cut back by 3 bases and J by 4 bases. Germline lookup yields CDR1 LNHDA and CDR2 SQIVND (reference sequence). The CDR3 length is 15 residues. The receptor's source is a woman in her thirties in good health. Material: blood. The V and J genes are TRBV19 and TRBJ1-1; 11 bases map to TRBD1. This chain's CDR3 is CASSILGTGGTEAFF. CDR3 in DNA: TGTGCCAGTAGTATCTTAGGGACAGGGGGCACTGAAGCTTTCTTT. The variable domain in full, completed from reference TRBV19 and TRBJ1-1, reads DGGITQSPKYLFRKEGQNVTLSCEQNLNHDAMYWYRQDPGQGLRLIYYSQIVNDFQKGDIAEGYSVSREKKESFPLTVTSAQKNPTAFYLCASSILGTGGTEAFFGQGTRLTVV.